This T cell receptor (beta chain) emerged from a study of T cells after yellow fever vaccination. Study results and caveats: Only a minor proportion of clonotypes was detected across both CD4 and CD8 compartments.

This clonotype has a count of ten or more. Its antigen is as yet unknown. Germline V CDR1 and CDR2: SGHDT, YYEEEE. The CDR3 consists of 14 residues. Germline trimming cut 2 bases from V and 10 bases from J; bases unmatched to any gene: 7. TCRdb reprocessed the 5' RACE reads via MiXCR and lists one record per CDR3 protein. Of 200,000 to 300,000 distinct CDR3 sequences in the sample, about 3.7% are singletons; the top ten hold 15% to 20%. The sample in question was PBMCs, obtained 15 days after the yellow fever booster vaccination. The receptor was derived from a man younger than 35 who received the YFV17D yellow fever vaccine. V and J are TRBV5-6 and TRBJ2-1; TRBD1 matches 9 bases. The CDR3 DNA reads TGTGCCAGCAGCTTCGGGACAGGGCAGGGAGAGCAGTTCTTC. This gives the protein CASSFGTGQGEQFF.